The rows below give T cell receptor beta chains drawn from one sample of a study of blood T cell repertoires in COVID-19. Data came from immunoSEQ multiplex PCR; TCRdb stores just in-frame clones and leaves some out. The data show about 150,000 clones, roughly 84% seen once. What was sequenced was PBMCs or T cells enriched from blood (not recorded which). The receptor source for this set is a woman in her fifties or sixties who had been exposed to COVID-19. Each CDR3 is given with its conserved first and last residue. Fields, in order: V gene, J gene, clone size, D gene, CDR3 DNA, CDR3 protein. The D gene is left open where the match is weak. Size tells how often a clone was seen (once, few, many) or the class of an expanded clone, and some rows leave it out.

V: TRBV7-9; J: TRBJ2-7; size: NA; D: TRBD1; DNA: TGTGCCAGCAGTTCCTTCCGGGACAGGGGCTACGAGCAGTACTTC; CDR3: CASSSFRDRGYEQYF
V: TRBV4-3; J: TRBJ1-5; size: NA; D: NA; DNA: TGCGCCAGCAGCCAAGACATGGCCGATCAGCCCCAGCATTTT; CDR3: CASSQDMADQPQHF
V: TRBV19; J: TRBJ1-3; size: few; D: NA; DNA: TGTGCCAGTAGTATCCGGGGAGGATCTGGAAACACCATATATTTT; CDR3: CASSIRGGSGNTIYF
V: TRBV25-1; J: TRBJ2-7; size: NA; D: NA; DNA: TGTGCCAGCAGTGCGCTAGGAACCCTCTACGAGCAGTACTTC; CDR3: CASSALGTLYEQYF
V: TRBV5-8; J: TRBJ1-3; size: NA; D: NA; DNA: TGTGCCAGCAGGCGGACAGTCTCTGGAAACACCATATATTTT; CDR3: CASRRTVSGNTIYF
V: TRBV27; J: TRBJ1-1; size: NA; D: TRBD1; DNA: TGTGCCAGCACCCCAGAGGGGGCGAAGAACACTGAAGCTTTCTTT; CDR3: CASTPEGAKNTEAFF
V: TRBV11-3; J: TRBJ2-7; size: NA; D: TRBD1; DNA: TGTGCCAGCAGCTTCGGACAGGGCTCTGAGCAGTACTTC; CDR3: CASSFGQGSEQYF
V: TRBV4-2; J: TRBJ1-1; size: NA; D: TRBD1; DNA: TGTGCCAGCAGCCATGGGGGACAGGGGTATGAAGCTTTCTTT; CDR3: CASSHGGQGYEAFF
V: TRBV27; J: TRBJ1-5; size: NA; D: NA; DNA: TGTGCCAGCAGTTTATCGCCGTCCGGGTCAAATCAGCCCCAGCATTTT; CDR3: CASSLSPSGSNQPQHF
V: TRBV4-2; J: TRBJ2-3; size: NA; D: TRBD2; DNA: TGTGCCAGCAGCCAAGATCCCCGAGTAGCGGGGGCCTCAGATACGCAGTATTTT; CDR3: CASSQDPRVAGASDTQYF
V: TRBV5-5; J: TRBJ1-5; size: NA; D: NA; DNA: TGTGCCAGCAGCTTATTACAGGGAATAGCAAATCAGCCCCAGCATTTT; CDR3: CASSLLQGIANQPQHF
V: TRBV4-2; J: TRBJ2-3; size: NA; D: TRBD2; DNA: TGTGCCAGCAGCCAAGAGGGGGTTAGTGGGAGGGCCACAGATACGCAGTATTTT; CDR3: CASSQEGVSGRATDTQYF
V: TRBV6-5; J: TRBJ2-7; size: once; D: TRBD2; DNA: TGTGCCAGCAGCGACGGGACTAGCGGTTTGCGGGAGCAGTACTTC; CDR3: CASSDGTSGLREQYF
V: TRBV6-2/TRBV6-3; J: TRBJ1-5; size: NA; D: TRBD1; DNA: TGTGCCAGCAGTCCCTGGACAGGGCGAGAGCCCCAGCATTTT; CDR3: CASSPWTGREPQHF
V: TRBV18; J: TRBJ2-7; size: NA; D: TRBD1; DNA: TGTGCCAGCTCTGCCCGGGACAGCGCCTACGAGCAGTACTTC; CDR3: CASSARDSAYEQYF
V: TRBV11-2; J: TRBJ2-1; size: NA; D: TRBD2; DNA: TGTGCCAGCAGCTTAGATTCTAGCGGGAACAATGAGCAGTTCTTC; CDR3: CASSLDSSGNNEQFF
V: TRBV9; J: TRBJ2-3; size: NA; D: NA; DNA: TGTGCCAGCAGCCGACAAGATAGGGGGTACACAGATACGCAGTATTTT; CDR3: CASSRQDRGYTDTQYF
V: TRBV27; J: TRBJ2-1; size: NA; D: NA; DNA: TGTGCCAGCAGTTTAGGCGCGGTGGATGAGCAGTTCTTC; CDR3: CASSLGAVDEQFF
V: TRBV5-8; J: TRBJ1-5; size: NA; D: NA; DNA: TGTGCCAGCAGCTTGGCGGACACGAACCACTATAGCAATCAGCCCCAGCATTTT; CDR3: CASSLADTNHYSNQPQHF
V: TRBV7-2; J: TRBJ1-5; size: NA; D: NA; DNA: TGTGCCAGCAGCTTAGCGACTGTTAGCAATCAGCCCCAGCATTTT; CDR3: CASSLATVSNQPQHF
V: TRBV6-6; J: TRBJ2-5; size: NA; D: NA; DNA: TGTGCCAGCAGTCGCTCAGGGGAAGAAGAGACCCAGTACTTC; CDR3: CASSRSGEEETQYF
V: TRBV6-1; J: TRBJ2-1; size: NA; D: NA; DNA: TGTGCCAGCAGTGAACTCCTCCGGGGAGACAATGAGCAGTTCTTC; CDR3: CASSELLRGDNEQFF
V: TRBV6-5; J: TRBJ1-1; size: NA; D: TRBD1; DNA: TGTGCCAGCATTGGACAGGGGGGGACTGAAGCTTTCTTT; CDR3: CASIGQGGTEAFF